This T cell receptor (beta chain) was obtained from a study of T cell responses to AZD1222 COVID-19 vaccine. Germline V gene sequence: CDR1 MNHNS, CDR2 SASEGT. Trimming cost V 2 bases and J 8 bases, with 13 bases left between them. This CDR3 has 14 residues. TCRdb's table, derived via immunoSEQ multiplex PCR, lists solely in-frame clones and lacks some. The table shows around 66,000 clones, with roughly 84% occurring only once. General study results and limits: Repertoires were collected only later (after the peak T cell response had occurred). There were vaccine-associated CD4 TCRs across spike, dominant at 160-218 and 743-854. Unmutated variant regions are reportedly targeted by nearly half of spike-specific TCRs.

On this clone: Its matching antigen is unknown.

The origin of this receptor is an adult in good health. This specimen was peripheral blood, taken on day 0 of AZD1222 vaccination. The rearrangement links TRBV6-1 to TRBJ2-1, with D possibly matching TRBD2 (6 bases). The CDR3, as DNA: TGTGCCAGCAGTGAAAGCTTCGGGGGATATGAGCAGTTCTTC. It yields the protein CASSESFGGYEQFF.